This entry lists 23 T cell receptor beta chains sequenced from one sample in a study of blood T cell repertoires in COVID-19. Assay used: immunoSEQ multiplex PCR; TCRdb lists only in-frame clones, some missing. The sample has 70,000 to 95,000 clones, roughly 80% seen once. Sequencing was carried out using peripheral blood. The source is an older woman with active or convalescent COVID-19.

This clone was seen only once. V is TRBV5-6 and J is TRBJ1-5, with D unclear. Trimming shortened V by 0 bases and J by 1 base, and 8 bases separated the two germline ends. CDR1 and CDR2 from the germline V gene are SGHDT and YYEEEE. The CDR3 is 15 amino acids. CDR3 amino acids: CASSLGGRSNQPQHF. The DNA of the CDR3 is TGTGCCAGCAGCTTGGGCGGGAGGAGCAATCAGCCCCAGCATTTT.

This clone was counted once. The V gene is TRBV15, the J gene TRBJ2-1; D is undetermined. Germline-derived CDR1 and CDR2 are LNHNV and YYDKDF (reference sequence). This CDR3 spans 18 amino acids. V lost 1 base, J lost 0 bases, and 16 bases lay in between. CDR3 DNA sequence: TGTGCCACCAGCAGAGGTGGAGACTCTTTTAGCTCCTACAATGAGCAGTTCTTC. It yields the protein CATSRGGDSFSSYNEQFF. Full variable domain (rest looked up from reference TRBV15 and TRBJ2-1): DAMVIQNPRYQVTQFGKPVTLSCSQTLNHNVMYWYQQKSSQAPKLLFHYYDKDFNNEADTPDNFQSRRPNTSFCFLDIRSPGLGDTAMYLCATSRGGDSFSSYNEQFFGPGTRLTVL.

This chain links TRBV2 with TRBJ1-5; TRBD1 matches 7 bases. The trim removed 8 bases at V and 5 bases at J, leaving 12 bases unmatched. The CDR3 covers 15 residues. Germline V gene lookup returns CDR1 SNHLY and CDR2 FYNNEI. CDR3 nucleotides: TGTGCCAGCGCGAAGGGGGGAAGGGGGCATCAGCCCCAGCATTTT. This gives the protein CASAKGGRGHQPQHF.

The chain couples TRBV10-2 to TRBJ1-5; maybe TRBD1 (5 bases). Germline V gives CDR1 WSHSY, CDR2 SAAADI. The CDR3 covers 13 residues. The ends were cut back, 2 bases at V and 3 bases at J, with 5 bases in the middle. Here the CDR3 reads CASSEGHNQPQHF. The CDR3 DNA reads as TGCGCCAGCAGTGAGGGACACAATCAGCCCCAGCATTTT.

This chain links TRBV9 with TRBJ2-3; 8 nucleotides match TRBD2. V lost 3 bases, J lost 0 bases, and 6 bases stayed unmatched. The CDR3 has 16 residues. Germline assignment: CDR1 SGDLS and CDR2 YYNGEE. CDR3 sequence (DNA): TGTGCCAGCAGCGAACCCTCTAGCGGGAGCACAGATACGCAGTATTTT. It yields the protein CASSEPSSGSTDTQYF.

A few counts support this clone. The chain joins TRBV5-6 to TRBJ1-5; possible D gene TRBD1, 6 bases. This CDR3 has 14 amino acids. V gave up 1 base and J gave up 3 bases, with 8 bases separating them. The germline gives CDR1 SGHDT, CDR2 YYEEEE. CDR3 protein: CASSLTGFNQPQHF. In DNA form, the CDR3 reads TGTGCCAGCAGCTTGACAGGGTTCAATCAGCCCCAGCATTTT.

The chain combines TRBV7-2 with TRBJ1-3; D perhaps matches TRBD1 (5 bases). Per the germline V gene, CDR1 is SGHTA and CDR2 is FQGNSA. The germline V and J ends were trimmed by 4 bases and 0 bases, with 13 bases remaining between them. The CDR3 sequence is 16 residues long. The CDR3 is CASSSQTESSGNTIYF. The CDR3 coding sequence is TGTGCCAGCAGCTCTCAGACAGAGAGCTCTGGAAACACCATATATTTT.

The rearrangement uses TRBV6-5 and TRBJ1-6; D is perhaps TRBD1 (6 bases). The CDR3 sequence is 14 residues long. V was cut by 7 bases and J by 8 bases, with 15 bases left in between. CDR1 MNHEY and CDR2 SVGAGI come from the germline V gene. The CDR3 reads CASILGQFYSPLHF. Here the CDR3 DNA reads TGTGCCAGCATTCTAGGACAGTTCTATTCACCCCTCCACTTT.

This clone appeared once. The rearrangement uses TRBV28 and TRBJ2-7; D gene unclear. Looked up from germline, CDR1 is MDHEN and CDR2 is SYDVKM. The CDR3 contains 12 residues. Between the trimmed V and J ends, which lost 5 bases and 3 bases, there was a span of 8 bases. CDR3 residues: CASSLISYEQYF. The CDR3 DNA sequence: TGTGCCAGCAGTCTTATCAGCTACGAGCAGTACTTC.

The rearrangement uses TRBV3-1 (or the pseudogene TRBV3-2) and TRBJ2-2, with D unclear. V gave up 1 base and J gave up 0 bases, with 6 bases separating them. Germline-derived CDR1 and CDR2 are LGHDT and YNNKEL (reference sequence). The CDR3 contains 15 residues. CDR3 sequence reads: CASSQVLTNTGELFF. The CDR3 DNA reads TGTGCCAGCAGCCAAGTCCTTACGAACACCGGGGAGCTGTTTTTT.

The J gene is TRBJ2-1, the V gene TRBV4-1; 11 bases match TRBD2. The CDR3 length is 22 residues. With 4 bases clipped from V and 0 bases from J, the junction kept 20 bases outside the gene matches. CDR1 MGHRA and CDR2 YSYEKL come from the germline V gene. CDR3 amino acids: CASSRVPQGLAGGESSYNEQFF. Written as DNA, the CDR3 is TGCGCCAGCAGCCGAGTACCCCAGGGGCTAGCGGGGGGCGAGAGCTCCTACAATGAGCAGTTCTTC.

The J gene is TRBJ1-2, the V gene TRBV18; D ambiguous. Trimming stripped 3 bases from V and 3 bases from J, with 8 bases between. From germline, CDR1 is KGHSH and CDR2 LQKENI. There are 13 residues in the CDR3. The DNA of the CDR3 is TGTGCCAGCTCACCGGCGAGGGACTATGGCTACACCTTC. It codes for CASSPARDYGYTF.

The V call is TRBV7-9, the J call TRBJ2-5, with D tentatively TRBD2 (6 bases). Trimming left V 5 bases short and J 3 bases short, with 19 bases between. Germline lookup yields CDR1 SEHNR and CDR2 FQNEAQ (reference sequence). This CDR3 has 16 residues. CDR3 sequence: CASSQSGRGGEETQYF. DNA for the CDR3: TGTGCCAGCAGCCAATCTGGGCGTGGCGGGGAAGAGACCCAGTACTTC.

V and J are TRBV6-1 and TRBJ1-1; D is unclear. Trimming removed 2 bases from V and 3 bases from J, with 7 bases in between. Per the germline V gene, CDR1 is MNHNS and CDR2 is SASEGT. CDR3 length equals 13 residues. The CDR3 is CASSENTYTEAFF. For the CDR3, the DNA is TGTGCCAGCAGTGAAAACACCTACACTGAAGCTTTCTTT.

The genes are TRBV6-6 and TRBJ1-4, with 9 bases aligning to TRBD1. With V trimmed by 7 bases and J by 5 bases, 5 bases remained unmatched. CDR1 and CDR2 from the germline V gene are MNHNY and SVGAGI (reference sequence). This CDR3 comprises 14 residues. The CDR3 DNA is TGTGCCAGCAAACTGGGACAGGGAAATGAAAAACTGTTTTTT. This translates into CASKLGQGNEKLFF.

V usage is TRBV21-1 and J usage is TRBJ2-7; TRBD2 reflects the table's D call only, with no check against the DNA. TRBV21-1 is recorded as a pseudogene. This CDR3 is built from 16 residues. Written as DNA, the CDR3 is TGTGCCAGCAGCAAATCGCTGAGCGGGGGGAGGTTGGAGCAGTACTTC. Translation gives CASSKSLSGGRLEQYF.

This clone was seen a few times. The chain has TRBV12-3 or TRBV12-4 and TRBJ1-2; TRBD1 might be the D (6 bases). Trimming took off 6 bases at V and 8 bases at J, with 16 bases between the two ends. The CDR3 totals 13 residues. The CDR3 loop reads CASSDRIQKGYTF. As DNA, the CDR3 is TGTGCCAGCAGCGACAGGATTCAGAAGGGCTACACCTTC.

This clone was detected once. The chain recombines TRBV7-2 with TRBJ1-5; D gene unclear. Trimming took off 5 bases at V and 5 bases at J, with 10 bases between the two ends. The germline V gene has CDR1 SGHTA and CDR2 FQGNSA. The CDR3 length is 13 residues. The CDR3 DNA sequence: TGTGCCAGCAGCCCGTGGACTGATCAGCCCCAGCATTTT. The encoded protein is CASSPWTDQPQHF.

The chain carries TRBV3-1 (or the pseudogene TRBV3-2) and TRBJ2-2, with 12 bases matching TRBD2. V trimming: 3 bases; J trimming: 7 bases; junction bases outside the gene matches: 9. CDR1 and CDR2 (germline): LGHDT, YNNKEL (reference sequence). The CDR3 totals 17 residues. The DNA of the CDR3 is TGTGCCAGCAGCCAGGCCCTAGCGGGGGGGCCCGGCGGGGAGCTGTTTTTT. Residues: CASSQALAGGPGGELFF.

This chain uses TRBV11-2 with TRBJ1-1, with no clear D. V lost 1 base and J 9 bases, leaving 9 bases between the germline ends. The CDR3 contains 12 residues. Looked up from germline, CDR1 is SGHAT and CDR2 is FQNNGV. Here the CDR3 DNA reads TGTGCCAGCAGCTTAGTTGGGCAGAAAGCTTTCTTT. This sequence encodes CASSLVGQKAFF. Full variable domain (outside the CDR3, taken from reference TRBV11-2 and TRBJ1-1): EAGVAQSPRYKIIEKRQSVAFWCNPISGHATLYWYQQILGQGPKLLIQFQNNGVVDDSQLPKDRFSAERLKGVDSTLKIQPAKLEDSAVYLCASSLVGQKAFFGQGTRLTVV.

This rearrangement joins TRBV10-3 to TRBJ2-4, with a possible D match to TRBD2 (6 bases). The V gene's germline CDR1 is ENHRY and CDR2 SYGVKD. V was trimmed by 6 bases and J by 8 bases, leaving 14 bases between them. This CDR3 spans 13 amino acids. This chain's CDR3 is CAIRSGDKDIQYF. The CDR3 DNA follows: TGTGCCATCAGATCGGGGGATAAGGACATTCAGTACTTC.

The J gene is TRBJ2-1, the V gene TRBV24-1, with D possibly TRBD2 on 6 matching bases. V shed 3 bases and J shed 7 bases, with 24 bases lying between them. In germline, CDR1 is KGHDR, CDR2 SFDVKD. The length of the CDR3 is 18 residues. As DNA, the CDR3 is TGTGCCACCAGTGATCCAAACGAGCCGAGGATCGCGGGGAATGAGCAGTTCTTC. Residues: CATSDPNEPRIAGNEQFF.

This chain joins TRBV18 and TRBJ2-1, with TRBD2 identical over 13 bases. V was clipped by 3 bases and J by 4 bases; unmatched bases: 3. This CDR3 is built from 16 residues. Germline V gene data show CDR1 as KGHSH and CDR2 as LQKENI. CDR3 residues: CASSPRTSGGYNEQFF. CDR3 DNA: TGTGCCAGCTCACCCCGGACTAGCGGGGGTTACAATGAGCAGTTCTTC.